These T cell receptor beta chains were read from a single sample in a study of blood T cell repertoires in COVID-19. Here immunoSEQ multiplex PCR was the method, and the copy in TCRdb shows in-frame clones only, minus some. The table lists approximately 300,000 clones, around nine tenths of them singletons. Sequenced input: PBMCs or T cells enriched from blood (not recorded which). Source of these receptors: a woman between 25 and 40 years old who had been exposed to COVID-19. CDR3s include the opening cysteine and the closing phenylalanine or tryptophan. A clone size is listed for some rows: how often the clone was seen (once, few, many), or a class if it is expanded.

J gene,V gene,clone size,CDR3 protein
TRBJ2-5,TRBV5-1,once,CASSLGQGYAETQYF
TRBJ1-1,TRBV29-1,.,CSVAGRTQGLAFF
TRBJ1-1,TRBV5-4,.,CASSSQASLEAFF
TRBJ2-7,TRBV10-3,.,CAISESVAGGLSEQYF
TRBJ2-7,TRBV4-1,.,CASSQKTDRYDYEQYF
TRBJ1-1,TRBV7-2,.,CASSFGRNTEAFF
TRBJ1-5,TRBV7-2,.,CASSTTQQGLQPQHF
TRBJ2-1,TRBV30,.,CAWSASYNEQFF
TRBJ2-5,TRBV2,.,CASSVGRETQYF
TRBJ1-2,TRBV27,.,CASSSGNRLYGYTF
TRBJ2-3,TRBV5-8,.,CASSLSAGGVQDTQYF
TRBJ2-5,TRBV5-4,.,CASSLGRDRGLETQYF
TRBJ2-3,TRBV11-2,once,CASSRQDPDTQYF
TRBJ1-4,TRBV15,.,CATSSHRGTDEKLFF
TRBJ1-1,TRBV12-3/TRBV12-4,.,CASSYQEGTEAFF
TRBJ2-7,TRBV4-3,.,CASSQGMSRGYEQYF
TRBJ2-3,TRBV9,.,CASSTSAQLRDTQYF
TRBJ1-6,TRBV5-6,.,CASRGFWQGVNSPLHF